The rows below give T cell receptor beta chains drawn from one sample of a study of shared clonotypes between healthy human individuals. Sequencing used immunoSEQ multiplex PCR; TCRdb keeps in-frame clones, though not all of them. This repertoire shows around 2.1 million clones, approximately 94% found once; its top ten account for more than 1.5%. The sample was naive CD8+ T cells from PBMCs. All receptors derive from a man aged 18 to 29 in good health. Some clones in this sample may be carry-over from other donors' samples. Both conserved end residues are part of each CDR3. A D gene is named only where the DNA matches it firmly. Clone size, where shown, is once, few, many, or a class for clones that have expanded.

.	TRBJ1-2	TRBV9	TRBD1	15	TGTGCCAGCAGCGTAGTGGCAGGGGGGAACTATGGCTACACCTTC	CASSVVAGGNYGYTF
once	TRBJ2-3	TRBV30	.	13	TGTGCCCATGGGGTAGGCCCCACAGATACGCAGTATTTT	CAHGVGPTDTQYF
.	TRBJ2-7	TRBV4-1	TRBD1	14	TGCGCCAGCAGCCAAGTTGAGGGGGCGGGCGAGCAGTACTTC	CASSQVEGAGEQYF
.	TRBJ2-5	TRBV28	.	15	TGTGCCAGCAGTTTACCGGTCGGGGAGACCCAGACCCAGTACTTC	CASSLPVGETQTQYF
.	TRBJ2-5	TRBV6-1	.	15	TGTGCCAGCAGTGACGGTATTAACACCGTGGAGACCCAGTACTTC	CASSDGINTVETQYF
.	TRBJ2-2	TRBV14	.	13	TGTGCCAGCAGCCAAGTATTCACCGGGGAGCTGTTTTTT	CASSQVFTGELFF
.	TRBJ2-5	TRBV13	.	13	TGTGCCAGCAGCTTAGGAGGGGCAGAGACCCAGTACTTC	CASSLGGAETQYF
.	TRBJ2-7	TRBV28	.	12	TGTGCCAGCAGTCCTAGGGGCTACGAGCAGTACTTC	CASSPRGYEQYF
.	TRBJ2-7	TRBV7-9	.	12	TGTGCCAGCAGCGCCATACCGGGCGAGCAGTACTTC	CASSAIPGEQYF
.	TRBJ2-3	TRBV7-9	.	16	TGTGCCAGCAGCTCCTCGAGAGGGGCAAACACAGATACGCAGTATTTT	CASSSSRGANTDTQYF
.	TRBJ1-2	TRBV10-3	.	12	TGTGCCATCAGTGGGACAGTAGGAGGCTACACCTTC	CAISGTVGGYTF
.	TRBJ2-1	TRBV6-4	TRBD2	15	TGTGCCAGCAGTGAGCTAGCGGTCCCGTGGGATGAGCAGTTCTTC	CASSELAVPWDEQFF
few	TRBJ2-7	TRBV29-1	TRBD1	13	TGCAGCGCCACAGGGGGAGAAGACCGCGAGCAGTACTTC	CSATGGEDREQYF
.	TRBJ1-3	TRBV28	.	15	TGTGCCAGCAGTTACCCACAGGGTAGCGGAAACACCATATATTTT	CASSYPQGSGNTIYF
.	TRBJ2-7	TRBV5-1	.	15	TGCGCCAGCAGCGCTAGCGTCTCGAGCTCCTACGAGCAGTACTTC	CASSASVSSSYEQYF
.	TRBJ1-2	TRBV7-9	.	13	TGTGCCAGCAGGGGGGCGTCCCTCTATGGCTACACCTTC	CASRGASLYGYTF
.	TRBJ2-1	TRBV29-1	.	13	TGCAGCGCAGATCAAGATTTCAACAATGAGCAGTTCTTC	CSADQDFNNEQFF
.	TRBJ1-2	TRBV18	.	14	TGTGCCAGCTCACCAGAGAGGGGGGCGTCTGGCTACACCTTC	CASSPERGASGYTF
.	TRBJ2-3	TRBV27	.	15	TGTGCCAGCAGTGCCCGGACTGCTAGCACAGATACGCAGTATTTT	CASSARTASTDTQYF
.	TRBJ2-5	TRBV19	TRBD1	15	TGTGCCAGTAGTATAGACAGGACAGGGGAAGAGACCCAGTACTTC	CASSIDRTGEETQYF
.	TRBJ2-5	TRBV10-3	TRBD2	15	TGTGCCATCAGTGCGGCAGGGAGGGCGAAAGAGACCCAGTACTTC	CAISAAGRAKETQYF
.	TRBJ2-1	TRBV7-2	TRBD2	16	TGTGCCAGCAGCTCCCGGAGCGGGAGTTCCTACAATGAGCAGTTCTTC	CASSSRSGSSYNEQFF
.	TRBJ2-1	TRBV4-3	TRBD2	19	TGCGCCAGCAGCCAGGGAGGTACTAGCGGCTCAAGCTCCTACAATGAGCAGTTCTTC	CASSQGGTSGSSSYNEQFF
.	TRBJ2-1	TRBV9	TRBD2	15	TGTGCCAGCGCCGTTAGCGGGACCGGGGTCGATGAGCAGTTCTTC	CASAVSGTGVDEQFF
.	TRBJ2-7	TRBV5-6	.	15	TGTGCCAGCAGCTTCTGGGGGGTTCCCTCCTACGAGCAGTACTTC	CASSFWGVPSYEQYF